This TCR beta chain was recorded in a study of blood T cell repertoires in COVID-19. Study-wide background: Sites across the United States, Italy and Spain contributed samples from acute and convalescent COVID-19. The cDNA or gDNA used as material had been derived from T cells, B-cell-depleted T cells, or PBMCs.

Source study methods: Scientists estimated how many nucleated cells there were by amplifying reference gene primers. Measured with immunoSEQ multiplex PCR; TCRdb has only the in-frame clones, and not every one. V and J calls and clone size follow that table, whereas D and trimming were derived from the DNA. The data contain around 250,000 clones, 84% of them singletons. Between the trimmed V and J ends, which lost 2 bases and 2 bases, there was a span of 3 bases. The germline V gene has CDR1 KGHDR and CDR2 SFDVKD. The length of the CDR3 is 13 residues. Sequenced sample: peripheral blood. This receptor was obtained from a woman between 40 and 55 years old who had recovered from COVID-19. The rearrangement uses TRBV24-1 and TRBJ1-5, with no clear D. The CDR3: CATSDSGNQPQHF. In DNA form, the CDR3 reads TGTGCCACCAGTGATTCAGGCAATCAGCCCCAGCATTTT.